Shown below are 29 T cell receptor beta chains from a single sample sequenced in a study of shared T cell receptors in the human thymus. Using immunoSEQ multiplex PCR, the repertoire was profiled, and TCRdb retains in-frame clones only, with some absent. The sample lists some 400,000 clones, approximately 95% seen once, with roughly 0.02% in the top ten. Sequencing was performed on thymocytes. Receptors originate from a human donor.

The gene calls are TRBV28 and TRBJ2-7; 8 nucleotides line up with TRBD2. The J segment lost 7 bases and the V segment lost 2 bases, leaving 7 bases of the junction unmatched. The germline gives CDR1 MDHEN, CDR2 SYDVKM. This CDR3 contains 14 residues. CDR3 sequence: CASSLTSGDSEQYF. DNA for the CDR3: TGTGCCAGCAGTTTAACTAGCGGAGACTCTGAGCAGTACTTC.

The chain joins TRBV5-1 to TRBJ2-7, with 14 bases aligning to TRBD2. The CDR3 has 16 residues. Trimming removed 8 bases from V and 4 bases from J; junction bases left unmatched: 11. Germline V gene data show CDR1 as SGHRS and CDR2 as YFSETQ. As DNA, the CDR3 is TGCGCCAGGCCCGGGACTAGCGGGAGACTGTCGTACGAGCAGTACTTC. Protein: CARPGTSGRLSYEQYF.

The V call is TRBV11-2, the J call TRBJ2-7; tentatively, D is TRBD2 (5 bases). Per germline, CDR1 SGHAT and CDR2 FQNNGV. Trimming removed 4 bases at V and 0 bases at J, with 10 bases between. There are 14 residues in the CDR3. The CDR3 sequence is CASSSRGSSYEQYF. The CDR3 DNA sequence: TGTGCCAGCAGCTCCCGGGGTAGCTCCTACGAGCAGTACTTC.

The chain uses TRBV28 and TRBJ2-7; perhaps TRBD1 as D (5 bases). V was shortened by 6 bases and J by 3 bases, with 15 bases between the two germline ends. CDR3 length equals 14 residues. Germline-derived CDR1 and CDR2 are MDHEN and SYDVKM. CDR3 region: CASSLRAQNYEQYF. The CDR3, as DNA: TGTGCCAGCAGCCTCAGGGCGCAGAACTACGAGCAGTACTTC. Together with reference TRBV28 and TRBJ2-7, the CDR3 gives the full variable domain: DVKVTQSSRYLVKRTGEKVFLECVQDMDHENMFWYRQDPGLGLRLIYFSYDVKMKEKGDIPEGYSVSREKKERFSLILESASTNQTSMYLCASSLRAQNYEQYFGPGTRLTVT.

V and J are TRBV28 and TRBJ2-3, with 7 bases identical to TRBD2. The junction had 8 bases not matched to a gene; V was cut back by 1 base and J by 1 base. The CDR3 covers 17 residues. Germline CDR1 and CDR2: MDHEN and SYDVKM. CDR3 residues: CASSLYITSEGTDTQYF. CDR3 DNA: TGTGCCAGCAGTTTATACATAACTAGCGAAGGCACAGATACGCAGTATTTT.

This chain uses TRBV9 with TRBJ1-2; a weak D match, TRBD1 (5 bases). This CDR3 is 16 amino acids long. Trimming took 3 bases from V and 8 from J, leaving 23 bases between them. Germline V lookup: CDR1 SGDLS, CDR2 YYNGEE. The CDR3 sequence: CASSGRTGTWPHGYTF. Written as DNA, the CDR3 is TGTGCCAGCAGCGGACGGACGGGGACTTGGCCTCACGGCTACACCTTC.

The chain links TRBV6-4 to TRBJ2-1; D is perhaps TRBD1 or TRBD2 (5 bases each). This CDR3 has 15 amino acids. CDR1 and CDR2 from the germline V gene are MRHNA and SNTAGT. V dropped 2 bases and J dropped 5 bases, with 13 bases sitting between them. CDR3 in DNA: TGTGCCAGCAGTGACAGGGGACGAGGCCACAATGAGCAGTTCTTC. This sequence encodes CASSDRGRGHNEQFF.

The rearrangement joins TRBV28 to TRBJ1-1; 10 bases are shared with TRBD1. Germline CDR1 and CDR2: MDHEN and SYDVKM. J gave up 4 bases and V 3 bases, and 14 bases lay outside the gene matches. The CDR3 consists of 18 residues. CDR3 region: CASSFPGQGVRNCTEAFF. In DNA, the CDR3 is TGTGCCAGCAGTTTCCCCGGACAGGGGGTGCGTAATTGCACTGAAGCTTTCTTT. The variable domain in full, completed from reference TRBV28 and TRBJ1-1, reads DVKVTQSSRYLVKRTGEKVFLECVQDMDHENMFWYRQDPGLGLRLIYFSYDVKMKEKGDIPEGYSVSREKKERFSLILESASTNQTSMYLCASSFPGQGVRNCTEAFFGQGTRLTVV.

J is TRBJ2-1 and V is TRBV5-4; D possibly corresponds to TRBD2 (6 bases). CDR1 and CDR2 (germline): SGHNT, YYREEE (reference sequence). V shed 3 bases and J shed 3 bases, with 13 bases lying between them. This CDR3 comprises 15 residues. As DNA, the CDR3 is TGTGCCAGCAGCTGTCCGGGAGTAAACTACAATGAGCAGTTCTTC. Its protein is CASSCPGVNYNEQFF.

The chain combines TRBV4-2 with TRBJ2-4, with D possibly matching TRBD1 (6 bases). Trimming took off 5 bases at V and 8 bases at J, with 16 bases between the two ends. In germline, CDR1 is LGHNA, CDR2 YNFKEQ. The CDR3 is 14 amino acids. In DNA, the CDR3 is TGTGCCAGCAGCGAGGGGGTACTTCCAGACATTCAGTACTTC. Translating gives CASSEGVLPDIQYF.

The chain recombines TRBV25-1 with TRBJ2-7; a weak D match, TRBD2 (6 bases). Germline V lookup: CDR1 MGHDK, CDR2 SYGVNS. There are 17 residues in the CDR3. Trimming took 3 bases from V and 2 from J, leaving 20 bases between them. Here the CDR3 reads CASSDPYRDFSPYEQYF. The CDR3 DNA is TGTGCCAGCAGTGATCCCTACCGGGACTTCAGCCCCTACGAGCAGTACTTC.

Regarding this clone: Other DNA sequences within the sample encode an identical CDR3. For the CDR3, the DNA is TGTGCCAGCAGTTTCGACTTATATGCCGCTTACGAGCAGTACTTC. This codes for CASSFDLYAAYEQYF. The V call is TRBV28, the J call TRBJ2-7; D not resolved. Between the trimmed V and J ends, which lost 3 bases and 4 bases, there was a span of 16 bases. Per the germline V gene, CDR1 is MDHEN and CDR2 is SYDVKM. CDR3 length: 15 residues. Filled out from reference TRBV28 and TRBJ2-7, the complete variable domain reads DVKVTQSSRYLVKRTGEKVFLECVQDMDHENMFWYRQDPGLGLRLIYFSYDVKMKEKGDIPEGYSVSREKKERFSLILESASTNQTSMYLCASSFDLYAAYEQYFGPGTRLTVT.

The chain employs TRBV27 and TRBJ2-2, with TRBD1 identical over 9 bases. This CDR3 has 15 residues. The V gene's germline CDR1 is MNHEY and CDR2 SMNVEV (reference sequence). The V and J ends lost 3 bases and 6 bases, in that order; junction bases with no gene match: 5. Here the CDR3 DNA reads TGTGCCAGCAGTTTGGGGACAGGGTCTGCCGGGGAGCTGTTTTTT. Encoded protein: CASSLGTGSAGELFF.

The chain uses TRBV4-1 and TRBJ2-7; 11 nucleotides match TRBD2. Looked up from germline, CDR1 is MGHRA and CDR2 is YSYEKL. This CDR3 is 19 amino acids long. After removal of 4 bases from V and 2 bases from J, the junction contained 16 bases not matched to a gene. The DNA for the CDR3 is TGCGCCAGCAGCCCGGGAGGGAGGACTAGCGGGTATAATCCCTACGAGCAGTACTTC. Amino acids: CASSPGGRTSGYNPYEQYF.

The rearrangement joins TRBV28 to TRBJ1-6; D gene ambiguous. This CDR3 has 15 amino acids. Germline-derived CDR1 and CDR2 are MDHEN and SYDVKM. Trimming removed 8 bases from V and 0 bases from J, with 11 bases in between. For the CDR3, the DNA is TGTGCCAGCTCAAGCCTACGCTCCTATAATTCACCCCTCCACTTT. It yields the protein CASSSLRSYNSPLHF.

The CDR3 reads CASSQAQGYYEQYF. The DNA for the CDR3 is TGTGCCAGCTCACAGGCTCAGGGGTACTACGAGCAGTACTTC. V usage is TRBV18 and J usage is TRBJ2-7; D may be TRBD1 (6 bases). Germline CDR1 is KGHSH and CDR2 is LQKENI. This CDR3 has 14 residues. V was trimmed by 4 bases and J by 3 bases, leaving 13 bases between them.

This clone was recorded once. The chain recombines TRBV5-6 with TRBJ2-7; 8 nucleotides match TRBD2. CDR1 and CDR2 from the germline V gene are SGHDT and YYEEEE. The CDR3 extends over 17 amino acids. V shed 0 bases, J shed 7 bases, and the junction held 15 bases outside the gene matches. The DNA of the CDR3 is TGTGCCAGCAGCTTGGCGGCGCGGGAGGTTTGGTTCGGTGAGCAGTACTTC. Translating it yields CASSLAAREVWFGEQYF.

The V gene is TRBV2, the J gene TRBJ1-3; 9 bases are a match to TRBD1. The germline gives CDR1 SNHLY, CDR2 FYNNEI. The trim removed 4 bases at V and 3 bases at J, leaving 10 bases unmatched. This CDR3 comprises 17 residues. The CDR3: CASSGGQGTLYGNTIYF. CDR3 nucleotide sequence: TGTGCCAGCAGTGGAGGACAGGGGACCCTCTATGGAAACACCATATATTTT.

The chain combines TRBV10-3 with TRBJ2-1, with 10 bases that match TRBD2. Trimming removed 4 bases from V and 2 bases from J; junction bases left unmatched: 8. The CDR3 is 17 amino acids. Germline V gene data show CDR1 as ENHRY and CDR2 as SYGVKD. The CDR3 nucleotides are TGTGCCATCAGTGGTGAGCGGGAGGGCCCCCCCTACAATGAGCAGTTCTTC. It encodes CAISGEREGPPYNEQFF.

A single count supports this clone. The chain couples TRBV28 to TRBJ2-7, with D perhaps matching TRBD2 (7 bases). V lost 3 bases and J lost 4, with 10 bases in between. Per germline, CDR1 MDHEN and CDR2 SYDVKM. This CDR3 contains 13 residues. CDR3 sequence: CASSLGGGYEQYF. For the CDR3, the DNA is TGTGCCAGCAGTTTGGGAGGGGGGTACGAGCAGTACTTC.

The chain has TRBV5-6 and TRBJ2-7, with D possibly matching TRBD2 (5 bases). The CDR3 covers 14 residues. CDR1 is SGHDT and CDR2 is YYEEEE in the germline V gene. Trimming removed 4 bases from V and 1 base from J, with 12 bases in between. For the CDR3, the DNA is TGTGCCAGCAGCCTGGGAGAGGGATCCTACGAGCAGTACTTC. Translated: CASSLGEGSYEQYF. Supplemented by reference TRBV5-6 and TRBJ2-7, the full variable domain reads DAGVTQSPTHLIKTRGQQVTLRCSPKSGHDTVSWYQQALGQGPQFIFQYYEEEERQRGNFPDRFSGHQFPNYSSELNVNALLLGDSALYLCASSLGEGSYEQYFGPGTRLTVT.

The V gene is TRBV29-1, the J gene TRBJ2-1, with 14 bases matching TRBD2. Looked up from germline, CDR1 is SQVTM and CDR2 is ANQGSEA. CDR3 length equals 21 residues. Trimming cost V 1 base and J 9 bases; bases outside gene matches: 23. This chain's CDR3 is CSVEGGNPGTSGRSAASEQFF. Written as DNA, the CDR3 is TGCAGCGTTGAAGGGGGGAATCCCGGGACTAGCGGGAGATCGGCGGCTAGTGAGCAGTTCTTC.

The chain carries TRBV7-9 and TRBJ1-2; no definite D call. The CDR3 contains 15 residues. CDR1 and CDR2 from the germline V gene are SEHNR and FQNEAQ (reference sequence). The V end lost 5 bases, the J end lost 0 bases, and 13 bases lay between the germline ends. As DNA, the CDR3 is TGTGCCAGCAGCCTGGCTTCGCGCGCTAACTATGGCTACACCTTC. As protein: CASSLASRANYGYTF.

This sequence joins TRBV15 and TRBJ2-1; perhaps TRBD1 as D (6 bases). This CDR3 is built from 15 residues. Germline V gives CDR1 LNHNV, CDR2 YYDKDF (reference sequence). Trimming left V 0 bases short and J 5 bases short, with 11 bases between. DNA of the CDR3: TGTGCCACCAGCAGAGACCTGACAGGTCACAATGAGCAGTTCTTC. Translation gives CATSRDLTGHNEQFF.

V is TRBV6-1 and J is TRBJ2-1, with 8 bases lining up with TRBD2. V shed 2 bases, J shed 14 bases, and the junction held 5 bases outside the gene matches. The CDR3 contains 12 residues. CDR1 and CDR2 (germline): MNHNS, SASEGT. The CDR3, as DNA: TGTGCCAGCAGTGAATCGGGGGGGAGGGAGTTCTTC. Amino acid sequence: CASSESGGREFF.

J is TRBJ1-5 and V is TRBV13, with D possibly being TRBD1 (5 bases). Germline V gene data show CDR1 as PRHDT and CDR2 as FYEKMQ (reference sequence). The V and J ends lost 0 bases and 13 bases respectively, with 13 bases between them. The CDR3 spans 13 residues. CDR3 sequence reads: CASSLGRSGWQHF. The CDR3 DNA follows: TGTGCCAGCAGCTTAGGCAGGTCAGGGTGGCAGCATTTT.

The V and J genes are TRBV7-2 and TRBJ1-2, with D perhaps TRBD1 (6 bases). Germline CDR1 SGHTA, CDR2 FQGNSA. The CDR3 totals 15 residues. V was pared by 0 bases and J by 8 bases, with 16 bases between. As DNA, the CDR3 is TGTGCCAGCAGCTTAGCCTCAGGACAGCCCATGGGCTACACCTTC. Translated: CASSLASGQPMGYTF.

This clone was detected only a few times. V and J are TRBV5-5 and TRBJ1-2; tentatively, D is TRBD1 (6 bases). Germline loops: CDR1 SGHKS, CDR2 YYEKEE (reference sequence). V was pared by 0 bases and J by 0 bases, with 9 bases between. This CDR3 contains 15 residues. Here the CDR3 reads CASSLARTANYGYTF. The CDR3 nucleotides are TGTGCCAGCAGCTTGGCCAGGACAGCTAACTATGGCTACACCTTC.

The V and J genes are TRBV27 and TRBJ1-2, with TRBD1 as a possible D gene (6 bases). CDR1 and CDR2 (germline): MNHEY, SMNVEV (reference sequence). The V and J ends lost 4 bases and 7 bases respectively, with 16 bases between them. This CDR3 comprises 14 residues. CDR3 loop: CASSSLEVGGGYTF. The CDR3 DNA reads as TGTGCCAGCAGTTCGCTCGAGGTAGGGGGTGGCTACACCTTC.